This entry is about one T cell receptor (beta chain). The antigen is undetermined. The sample originates from a study of T-cell reconstitution after alpha-beta-depleted transplantation in children. Broader study findings: From newly produced T cells came most of the T-cell counts and diversity one year after transplant. Reportedly, roughly two months post-transplant, alpha-beta T cells arose from several hundred expanded graft clones.

Losses at the gene ends were 5 bases for V and 3 bases for J; bases not matched to a gene: 6. This CDR3 has 15 residues. CDR1 is SQVTM and CDR2 is ANQGSEA in the germline V gene. The authors prepared the TCRbeta library with unique molecular identifiers. Using its own MiXCR run on the PCR reads, TCRdb lists one record per CDR3 protein. The top ten hold roughly 41% of the sample, which has hundreds of thousands of distinct CDR3 sequences, about 16% seen once. The clonotype was recovered from a male patient between 2 and 15 years old who had a stem cell transplant for acute lymphoblastic leukemia, so the T cells may come from the graft donor. The material was PBMCs, mostly from graft donor cells, obtained 360 days after TCRalphabeta/CD19-depleted stem cell transplant. The chain has TRBV29-1 and TRBJ2-3; 12 nucleotides align to TRBD1. The CDR3 DNA reads as TGCAGCGTTATGGGACAGGGGGCTAGGACAGATACGCAGTATTTT. This translates into CSVMGQGARTDTQYF.